These 25 T cell receptor beta chains originate from one sample sequenced in a study of identical twins. Each CDR3 protein is one row after TCRdb ran MiXCR on the 5' RACE reads. This sample has about 340,000 distinct CDR3 sequences, with around an eighth found just once. This same sample was also taken into another study, of yellow fever vaccine responses in identical twins.

Sequenced material: CD8+ T cells sorted from blood. The receptors were gathered from a woman younger than 35 in good health.

Only a few counts were recorded for this clonotype. J is TRBJ2-1 and V is TRBV14; 12 nucleotides line up with TRBD2. Germline V gene sequence: CDR1 SGHDN, CDR2 FVKESK. V trimming: 4 bases; J trimming: 2 bases; junction bases outside the gene matches: 0. The CDR3 has 15 residues. CDR3 amino acids: CASSPSGRAYNEQFF. The CDR3 nucleotides are TGTGCCAGCAGCCCTAGCGGGAGGGCCTACAATGAGCAGTTCTTC. Variable domain in full (rest from reference TRBV14 and TRBJ2-1): EAGVTQFPSHSVIEKGQTVTLRCDPISGHDNLYWYRRVMGKEIKFLLHFVKESKQDESGMPNNRFLAERTGGTYSTLKVQPAELEDSGVYFCASSPSGRAYNEQFFGPGTRLTVL.

In its sample, this clonotype was seen a few times. This chain joins TRBV9 and TRBJ2-2; D gene uncertain. V lost 4 bases, J lost 5 bases, and 9 bases lay in between. CDR3 length equals 13 residues. Looked up from germline, CDR1 is SGDLS and CDR2 is YYNGEE. The CDR3 coding sequence is TGTGCCAGCAGCCCCGATGGTACCGGGGAGCTGTTTTTT. Amino acid sequence: CASSPDGTGELFF. Based on the CDR3 plus reference TRBV9 and TRBJ2-2, the full variable domain is DSGVTQTPKHLITATGQRVTLRCSPRSGDLSVYWYQQSLDQGLQFLIQYYNGEERAKGNILERFSAQQFPDLHSELNLSSLELGDSALYFCASSPDGTGELFFGEGSRLTVL.

The sample holds a few counts of this clonotype. V gene TRBV5-6 combines with J gene TRBJ2-3; 7 bases agree with TRBD1. Germline V gives CDR1 SGHDT, CDR2 YYEEEE. The CDR3 contains 14 residues. J was trimmed by 6 bases and V by 2 bases; bases with no gene match: 6. Here the CDR3 reads CASSFDRESDTQYF. The CDR3 nucleotides read TGTGCCAGCAGCTTTGACAGGGAGTCCGATACGCAGTATTTT.

The chain recombines TRBV28 with TRBJ2-2, with D possibly TRBD1 on 6 matching bases. V was shortened by 3 bases and J by 9 bases, with 23 bases between the two germline ends. In germline, CDR1 is MDHEN, CDR2 SYDVKM. This CDR3 has 17 residues. CDR3 nucleotides: TGTGCCAGCAGTTTGCCTCCCGGGACACGAAGCCGCCGGGAGCTGTTTTTT. Encoded protein: CASSLPPGTRSRRELFF.

CDR3: CASSGTGGPVQFF. CDR3 bases: TGTGCCAGCAGCGGGACAGGGGGCCCGGTGCAGTTCTTC. This sequence joins TRBV9 and TRBJ2-1; 11 positions match TRBD1. From germline, CDR1 is SGDLS and CDR2 YYNGEE. The ends lost 3 bases at V and 12 bases at J; junction bases unmatched: 5. CDR3 length: 13 amino acids.

This clonotype was observed a few times. The rearrangement joins TRBV2 to TRBJ2-7; 7 bases line up with TRBD1. The germline V gene encodes CDR1 SNHLY and CDR2 FYNNEI. The CDR3 has 11 residues. After removal of 10 bases from V and 6 bases from J, the junction contained 6 bases not matched to a gene. CDR3 region: CATLDRREQYF. The CDR3 DNA sequence: TGTGCCACCTTGGACAGGCGCGAGCAGTACTTC.

The V call is TRBV5-6, the J call TRBJ2-4; either TRBD1 or TRBD2 may supply D (5 bases each). CDR3 length: 16 amino acids. The V end was cut by 0 bases, the J end by 2 bases, with 12 bases between. From germline, CDR1 is SGHDT and CDR2 YYEEEE. CDR3 DNA sequence: TGTGCCAGCAGCTTGGCCGGGACGGACTCCAAAAACATTCAGTACTTC. Translation: CASSLAGTDSKNIQYF.

This clonotype has ten or more counts. The chain recombines TRBV25-1 with TRBJ2-4; TRBD1 aligns across 7 bases. Germline CDR1 reads MGHDK; CDR2 reads SYGVNS. This CDR3 spans 14 amino acids. After removal of 6 bases from V and 2 bases from J, the junction contained 4 bases not matched to a gene. CDR3: CASRGTDTKNIQYF. Written as DNA, the CDR3 is TGTGCCAGCAGGGGGACAGATACCAAAAACATTCAGTACTTC.

This rearrangement joins TRBV24-1 to TRBJ2-3; no firm D call. The germline gives CDR1 KGHDR, CDR2 SFDVKD. The CDR3 covers 15 residues. V shed 5 bases and J shed 0 bases, with 11 bases lying between them. The CDR3 DNA sequence: TGTGCCACCAGTGCCTCTAACCCTAGCACAGATACGCAGTATTTT. Amino acid sequence: CATSASNPSTDTQYF.

The genes are TRBV6-6 and TRBJ2-1; TRBD2 matches 8 bases. Germline-derived CDR1 and CDR2 are MNHNY and SVGAGI (reference sequence). The CDR3 totals 13 residues. V gave up 5 bases and J gave up 7 bases; unmatched junction bases: 4. CDR3 region: CASSTLAGNEQFF. For the CDR3, the DNA is TGTGCCAGCAGTACTTTAGCGGGGAATGAGCAGTTCTTC.

There are a few counts of this clonotype. The rearrangement joins TRBV7-2 to TRBJ2-1, with 9 bases aligning to TRBD2. Per germline, CDR1 SGHTA and CDR2 FQGNSA. This CDR3 is built from 16 residues. Trimming at V came to 7 bases and at J to 3 bases, leaving 10 bases not matched to a gene. The CDR3 is CASTQFSGRSYNEQFF. The DNA for the CDR3 is TGTGCCAGCACGCAATTTAGCGGGAGAAGCTACAATGAGCAGTTCTTC. The full variable domain, in which reference TRBV7-2 and TRBJ2-1 provide the parts outside the CDR3, is GAGVSQSPSNKVTEKGKDVELRCDPISGHTALYWYRQSLGQGLEFLIYFQGNSAPDKSGLPSDRFSAERTGGSVSTLTIQRTQQEDSAVYLCASTQFSGRSYNEQFFGPGTRLTVL.

This clonotype was recorded a few times. This chain joins TRBV20-1 and TRBJ2-7; perhaps D is TRBD1 or TRBD2 (5 bases each). V was pared by 3 bases and J by 2 bases, with 11 bases between. The CDR3 runs 13 residues. Germline CDR1 and CDR2: DFQATT and SNEGSKA (reference sequence). The chain's CDR3 is CSARYGAAYEQYF. CDR3 in DNA: TGCAGTGCTAGGTACGGGGCAGCCTACGAGCAGTACTTC.

V is TRBV9 and J is TRBJ1-1, with a weak D call TRBD1 (5 bases). The CDR3 consists of 13 residues. Germline V gene lookup returns CDR1 SGDLS and CDR2 YYNGEE. Trimming pared 0 bases from V and 3 bases from J, leaving 6 bases between. The CDR3 DNA reads TGTGCCAGCAGCGTAGAGGGACACACTGAAGCTTTCTTT. Residues: CASSVEGHTEAFF.

The CDR3 DNA reads as TGTGCCAGCAGTTTAGTTTTCTCAGTTGCCACCGGGGAGCTGTTTTTT. It codes for CASSLVFSVATGELFF. The rearrangement joins TRBV28 to TRBJ2-2; D uncertain. Trimming took off 2 bases at V and 4 bases at J, with 14 bases between the two ends. The CDR3 runs to 16 residues. Germline CDR1 and CDR2: MDHEN and SYDVKM.

This clonotype was seen repeatedly, ten times or more. The rearrangement links TRBV7-8 to TRBJ2-1; D may match TRBD1 or TRBD2 (7 bases each). Germline CDR1 SGHVS, CDR2 FQNEAQ. CDR3 length: 16 residues. The germline V and J ends were trimmed by 5 bases and 4 bases, with 18 bases remaining between them. The CDR3 bases are TGTGCCAGCAGCCTGCGCTCAGGGGGGGTGTACAATGAGCAGTTCTTC. Its translation is CASSLRSGGVYNEQFF.

In this sample, this clonotype turned up many times. This chain links TRBV28 with TRBJ2-5; D could derive from TRBD1 or TRBD2 (6 bases each). CDR3 length: 15 residues. Looked up from germline, CDR1 is MDHEN and CDR2 is SYDVKM. V lost 4 bases and J lost 5, with 17 bases in between. The CDR3 loop is CASSSDNGGWETQYF. The CDR3 DNA reads TGTGCCAGCAGTTCCGATAACGGGGGCTGGGAGACCCAGTACTTC.

The V and J genes are TRBV7-9 and TRBJ2-1; maybe TRBD2 (6 bases). The CDR3 is made up of 16 amino acids. V dropped 5 bases and J dropped 5 bases, with 19 bases sitting between them. Germline V gives CDR1 SEHNR, CDR2 FQNEAQ (reference sequence). This CDR3 is CASSRPSREFHNEQFF. The CDR3 nucleotides are TGTGCCAGCAGCAGACCAAGCCGGGAGTTCCACAATGAGCAGTTCTTC.

This clonotype was found a few times. The V and J genes are TRBV5-4 and TRBJ2-7; D is tentatively TRBD1 or TRBD2 (5 bases each). The CDR3 covers 14 residues. Looked up from germline, CDR1 is SGHNT and CDR2 is YYREEE (reference sequence). V lost 5 bases, J lost 6 bases, and 18 bases lay in between. The DNA of the CDR3 is TGTGCCAGCAGTTCGGGACCCCGGATACGCGAGCAGTACGTC. Its translation is CASSSGPRIREQYV.

This clonotype showed up many times. The CDR3 coding sequence is TGCGCCAGCAGTGTTGGAGGGATTGAGACCGGGGAGCTGTTTTTT. Its protein is CASSVGGIETGELFF. The chain recombines TRBV10-1 with TRBJ2-2; the D gene is possibly TRBD2 (6 bases). Germline V gene sequence: CDR1 WNHNN, CDR2 SYGVQD (reference sequence). Trimming removed 4 bases at V and 5 bases at J, with 14 bases between. CDR3 length: 15 residues.

This chain links TRBV7-6 with TRBJ2-2, with 7 nucleotides matching TRBD2. V shed 2 bases and J 0 bases; nucleotides not matched to a gene: 3. The CDR3 extends over 16 amino acids. Germline V gene sequence: CDR1 SGHVS, CDR2 FNYEAQ. The CDR3 DNA reads as TGTGCCAGCAGCTTAAACGGGAGGCCGAACACCGGGGAGCTGTTTTTT. Translating gives CASSLNGRPNTGELFF.

This clonotype was found a few times. This rearrangement joins TRBV6-6 to TRBJ1-1, with D unresolved. CDR1 and CDR2 from the germline V gene are MNHNY and SVGAGI (reference sequence). V shed 6 bases and J shed 0 bases, with 8 bases lying between them. The CDR3 sequence is 13 residues long. CDR3 DNA: TGTGCCAGCAGGGCCGTAGTGAACACTGAAGCTTTCTTT. It is translated as CASRAVVNTEAFF.

The rearrangement links TRBV15 to TRBJ1-2, with D hard to call. Trimming cost V 6 bases and J 2 bases, with 10 bases left between them. The length of the CDR3 is 13 residues. Germline CDR1 and CDR2: LNHNV and YYDKDF (reference sequence). CDR3 coding DNA: TGTGCCACCAGGGAATTACCCAACTATGGCTACACCTTC. As protein: CATRELPNYGYTF.

This clonotype has a handful of counts. The CDR3 sequence is CASSLRPHTEAFF. The CDR3 region has the DNA TGTGCCAGCAGTTTGAGGCCACACACTGAAGCTTTCTTT. The V and J genes are TRBV28 and TRBJ1-1; no definite D call. The CDR3 runs to 13 residues. V lost 3 bases to trimming and J lost 3 bases, with 8 bases between them. CDR1 and CDR2 from the germline V gene are MDHEN and SYDVKM.

The V call is TRBV28, the J call TRBJ2-5; D gene unclear. V shed 4 bases and J shed 5 bases, with 8 bases lying between them. This CDR3 has 12 residues. Germline CDR1 and CDR2: MDHEN and SYDVKM. CDR3 sequence: CASSYPGETQYF. The CDR3 DNA is TGTGCCAGCAGTTACCCCGGGGAGACCCAGTACTTC.

The chain recombines TRBV7-9 with TRBJ2-2; 10 bases are shared with TRBD1. The germline gives CDR1 SEHNR, CDR2 FQNEAQ (reference sequence). The trim removed 5 bases at V and 2 bases at J, leaving 8 bases unmatched. The length of the CDR3 is 17 residues. The CDR3 DNA reads TGTGCCAGCAGCCGACGAAGACAGGGGGCTAACACCGGGGAGCTGTTTTTT. Translating it yields CASSRRRQGANTGELFF.